This TCR beta chain appears in the sequencing data of a study of cytomegalovirus exposure and HLA in healthy donors. Findings of the study overall: Cytomegalovirus-associated TCR beta chains were listed, numbering over 150.

A note on this clone: Antigen unknown.

In the PCR, 60 Vbeta and 13 Jbeta primers were used. The table came from immunoSEQ multiplex PCR; TCRdb's copy has only in-frame clones and leaves some out. The sample carries some 150,000 clones, roughly 78% recorded once. The source is a man aged 40-50 years in good health and CMV-seronegative. Material for sequencing was PBMCs.

The CDR3 bases are TGTGCCATCAGTGAAACCCAAGCGGGAGGTGATACGCAGTATTTT. As protein: CAISETQAGGDTQYF. The rearrangement uses TRBV10-3 and TRBJ2-3; TRBD2 matches at 9 bases. The CDR3 is made up of 15 amino acids. Trimming took 3 bases from V and 6 from J; bases not matched to a gene: 7. Germline V gene data show CDR1 as ENHRY and CDR2 as SYGVKD.